The 4 T cell receptor beta chains presented below share a single source sample, sequenced in a study of Ad26.COV2.S vaccination and SARS-CoV-2 variants. The treatment is: 19 received Ad26.COV2.S at low or high dose, single or two shots; about 5 received placebo; per-sample allocation not given. Sampling took place 63 days after the first vaccine or placebo injection. Profiling relied on immunoSEQ multiplex PCR, and the TCRdb table lists in-frame clones only, not all of them. The profile shows some 640,000 clones, roughly nine tenths of them singletons. Sequenced here: peripheral blood, sampled in a trial of Ad26.COV2.S vaccine versus placebo. The receptors were sampled from a person aged 18-65 years who received the Ad26.COV2.S COVID-19 vaccine or a placebo.

V gene TRBV13 combines with J gene TRBJ2-1, with D perhaps matching TRBD2 (6 bases). CDR1 and CDR2 from the germline V gene are PRHDT and FYEKMQ (reference sequence). Trimming left V 5 bases short and J 0 bases short, with 11 bases between. This CDR3 has 15 residues. The CDR3 DNA reads as TGTGCCAGCAGCCCCCGGGAGAGCTCCTACAATGAGCAGTTCTTC. This translates into CASSPRESSYNEQFF.

The chain has TRBV6-5 and TRBJ1-1; no reliable D call. The CDR3 covers 13 residues. Trimming removed 10 bases from V and 5 bases from J, with 17 bases in between. CDR1 is MNHEY and CDR2 is SVGAGI in the germline V gene. The CDR3 DNA reads as TGTGCCACAGGACCGCCTGATGTGACTGAAGCTTTCTTT. The encoded protein is CATGPPDVTEAFF.

This chain joins TRBV7-2 and TRBJ1-2, with D hard to call. CDR3 length: 13 amino acids. Trimming stripped 7 bases from V and 3 bases from J, with 12 bases between. The germline gives CDR1 SGHTA, CDR2 FQGNSA. CDR3 sequence reads: CASTVHSDYGYTF. The CDR3 DNA is TGTGCCAGCACCGTGCATTCCGACTATGGCTACACCTTC.

The rearrangement links TRBV30 to TRBJ2-7; no definite D call. The ends were cut back, 4 bases at V and 3 bases at J, with 19 bases in the middle. The CDR3 contains 15 residues. Germline lookup yields CDR1 GTSNPN and CDR2 SVGIG (reference sequence). CDR3 residues: CAWIRLTSRGYEQYF. CDR3 DNA sequence: TGTGCCTGGATCCGGTTGACTTCGAGAGGCTACGAGCAGTACTTC.